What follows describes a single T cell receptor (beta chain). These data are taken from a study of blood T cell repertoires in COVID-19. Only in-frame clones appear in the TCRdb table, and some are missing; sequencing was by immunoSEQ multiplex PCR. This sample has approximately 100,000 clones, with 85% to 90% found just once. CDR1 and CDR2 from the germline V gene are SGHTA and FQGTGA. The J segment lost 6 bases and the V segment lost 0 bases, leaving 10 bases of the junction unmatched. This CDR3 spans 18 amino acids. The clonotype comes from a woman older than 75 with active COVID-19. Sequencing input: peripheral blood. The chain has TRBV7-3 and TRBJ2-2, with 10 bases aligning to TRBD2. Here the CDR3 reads CASSLTSSGSSRAGELFF. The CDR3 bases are TGTGCCAGCAGCTTAACGTCTAGCGGGAGTTCGCGGGCCGGGGAGCTGTTTTTT.